Listed below are T cell receptor beta chains from one sample, sequenced in a study of T cell changes during pregnancy in multiple sclerosis. The protocol was immunoSEQ multiplex PCR, while the TCRdb copy is restricted to in-frame clones and leaves out a portion. This table holds about 80,000 clones, about 91% found once. Sample: peripheral blood, taken before pregnancy. Receptors originate from a female donor with multiple sclerosis, enrolled in a pregnancy study. CDR3s leave out the opening cysteine and the closing phenylalanine or tryptophan. The D gene is left open where the match is weak.

v_call	j_call	d_call	cdr3_aa
TRBV19	TRBJ2-1	NA	ASSMEQGDEQF
TRBV30	TRBJ1-3	TRBD1	AWNRGLGNTIY
TRBV7-8	TRBJ2-7	TRBD2	ASSSRLASSYEQY
TRBV19	TRBJ2-7	NA	ASSQMVGRSSYEQY
TRBV4-1	TRBJ1-3	TRBD1	ASSQDWTGNSGNTIY
TRBV19	TRBJ2-2	TRBD1	ASSRGRQGANTGELF
TRBV21-1	TRBJ1-1	NA	ASSKEGRENTEAF
TRBV28	TRBJ2-1	TRBD2	ASTDTSGRGEQF
TRBV27	TRBJ2-7	NA	ASSQTGSYEQY
TRBV7-9	TRBJ2-7	TRBD1	ASSLLPGTGLHEQY
TRBV11-2	TRBJ2-3	TRBD2	ASSLGTSPTDTQY